This T cell receptor beta chain was identified during a study of cytomegalovirus exposure and HLA in healthy donors. Regarding the study as a whole: Later analysis identified about 17,000 TCR beta sequences associated with HLA alleles, using a false discovery rate threshold of 0.05. Most TCR beta V segments were productive about 87% or about 30% of the time in an earlier analysis. Most of the CMV-associated TCR beta chains (in a later analysis) appeared to be HLA-restricted. One variant, a missense change in DCLRE1C, was linked in a later analysis to TCR beta V- and J-gene trimming.

The study ran its PCR with 60 Vbeta and 13 Jbeta primers. Assay: immunoSEQ multiplex PCR; the TCRdb copy retains only in-frame clones and omits some. The repertoire holds 100,000 or so clones, with around 62% as singletons. This CDR3 has 16 amino acids. Germline V gene sequence: CDR1 MDHEN, CDR2 SYDVKM. V was clipped by 3 bases and J by 8 bases, with 22 bases between them. Of note for this clone: Its matching antigen is unknown.

This TCR came from a woman in her 30s in good health and CMV-seropositive. The chain is built from TRBV28 and TRBJ1-2; D ambiguous. Sequenced material: PBMCs. The CDR3 DNA reads as TGTGCCAGCAGTTTTTCCCTTAAGGGCGGGGTCGACGGCTACACCTTC. Its translation is CASSFSLKGGVDGYTF.